This T cell receptor (beta chain) is from a study of T cells in Graves' hyperthyroidism and ophthalmopathy (dated by TCRdb to the late 2010s). Looking at the study overall: Peripheral blood samples were taken at the time of initial diagnosis, prior to any treatment. A discovery cohort of roughly 100 patients, about 40 with Graves' ophthalmopathy and over 55 with stable Graves' hyperthyroidism, was used to find distinguishing TCR V-J signatures. Prospective prediction of ophthalmopathy was tested in an independent validation cohort consisting of some 19 hyperthyroidism patients and more than 15 patients who later progressed to ophthalmopathy. The roughly 91 discovery patients were randomly divided into training and test sets at a 7:3 ratio. The study also compared thyroid tissue and blood T-cell repertoires from five or six Graves' hyperthyroidism patients. After sampling, hyperthyroidism patients received methimazole starting at 30 mg daily, and ophthalmopathy patients received high-dose intravenous methylprednisolone. TCR Vbeta CDR3 sequencing of approximately 140 peripheral blood samples (roughly 41 ophthalmopathy, 75 to 85 hyperthyroidism and some 17 progressor patients) is reported in the paper. Results and caveats for the whole study, not just this receptor: In validation, the model predicted progression to ophthalmopathy a median of roughly 6.2 months before onset, with roughly 71% sensitivity and almost 75% specificity. Ophthalmopathy was separated from stable hyperthyroidism by a 13 V-J signature model, with around 90% sensitivity and roughly 81% specificity obtained in cross-validation and 80%/75% obtained in testing. Blood samples also contained most of the expanded thyroid clonotypes (frequency above 0.001), which suggests that blood repertoires may reflect thyroid immune responses. No statistical method was used to fix the sample size in advance, and group allocation was not hidden from the investigators.

The TCR beta CDR3 regions were amplified from the RNA transcripts. The first round of RT-PCR for the TCR CDR3 was performed with the HTBI primer set and the Qiagen OneStep RT-PCR kit. The libraries were constructed in a second round of multiplex PCR and then size-selected and purified. The libraries were sequenced on an Illumina HiSeq2000 using paired-end 100 bp reads. As for how the authors treated the data: SOAPnuke was used to process the raw data, with reads discarded if the reads contained adapters or uncalled bases, had a mean Phred below 15, or lacked an exact constant-primer or identifier match. High-quality paired reads were merged with COPE v1.2.5, and unique nucleotide sequences were defined as clonotypes. Clonotypes were aligned to IMGT TRBV, TRBD and TRBJ reference segments using MiTCR v1.1. The analysis was restricted to V-J combinations with a frequency above 0.0001, which together covered just over 98% of the repertoires. The TCS score was defined as the ratio of F50 (clonal expansion) to E x V (chaos), calculated using BLOSUM62-based TCRdist between CDR3 peptides within each V-J. Welch's t-statistics and random forest reduced just over 500 V-J features to about 13, which were used in a naive Bayes classifier (R e1071). TCRdb itself trimmed the public reads at Q25 with fastp, ran MiXCR and retained productive beta chains. Merged by CDR3 protein, the rows form single entries marked with the most common genes and DNA. What appears here as the V and J calls and clone size reflects TCRdb's work, not the paper's. In all, the sample holds about 640,000 distinct CDR3 sequences, and less than 25% of those were seen once. The ten biggest clones cover under 35% of the sample.

This clonotype has just a few counts. The target of this receptor is not known. Qualities for individual bases were not recorded, and no much larger clone is one base off. Ophthalmopathy patients had moderately to severely active disease, Clinical Activity Score of at least 3, NOSPECS grade of at least 4, and duration under 3 months. Patients with uncontrolled infections, other autoimmune diseases, pregnancy or lactation were excluded. Diagnoses were based on clinical symptoms, serum thyroxine and TRAb, thyroid ultrasound and orbital computed tomography. Ficoll-Paque density gradient centrifugation was used to isolate PBMCs from approximately 11 ml of fresh peripheral blood. Total RNA was extracted with Trizol reagent, and quality was checked on an Agilent 2100 Bioanalyzer. Trimming removed 10 bases from V and 4 bases from J, leaving 11 bases between the germline ends. The CDR3 sequence holds 13 residues, the cysteine and phenylalanine included. Only CDR3 DNA is held: 39 bases, read in frame from base 1.

Sequences were obtained from blood. The TCR sequence derives from a young man with Graves' ophthalmopathy. The rearrangement combines TRBV12-3 or TRBV12-4 with TRBJ1-6, with TRBD1 tentatively as D gene (5 bases match). The CDR3 region reads CATRQSYNSPLHF. DNA sequence: TGTGCCACCAGACAGTCGTATAATTCACCCCTCCACTTT.